These 26 T cell receptor beta chains share one sample of origin, sequenced in a study of blood T cells in healthy people across ages. Combining a sample-barcoded 5' primer with a J-beta primer mix, a second PCR ran for roughly 7 to 12 cycles. TCRdb re-derived calls from the 5' RACE reads in MiXCR, one entry per CDR3 protein. This sample carries about 840,000 distinct CDR3 sequences, roughly 28% of them seen once, and the ten largest clones take roughly 10%. These data were also filed under a second study, of T cells of mothers and their children.

Sample: blood. These receptors were taken from a woman in her forties in good health.

V and J are TRBV19 and TRBJ1-5; 7 bases match TRBD1. Trimming took 6 bases from V and 2 from J; bases not matched to a gene: 10. Germline CDR1 is LNHDA and CDR2 is SQIVND (reference sequence). The CDR3 runs to 16 residues. CDR3 amino acids: CASSRTGQGGNQPQHF. Written as DNA, the CDR3 is TGTGCCAGTAGCCGGACAGGCCAGGGTGGCAATCAGCCCCAGCATTTT.

For this clonotype: A read error may account for a junction end that differs from germline. The J gene is TRBJ2-5, the V gene TRBV5-1; D possibly uses TRBD1 or TRBD2 (5 bases each). The CDR3 contains 13 residues. CDR1 and CDR2 from the germline V gene are SGHRS and YFSETQ. The CDR3 sequence is CASSRDVQEAQYF. The CDR3 DNA reads as TGCGCCAGCAGCCGGGACGTACAAGAGGCCCAGTACTTC. Combining the CDR3 with reference TRBV5-1 and TRBJ2-5 gives the whole variable domain KAGVTQTPRYLIKTRGQQVTLSCSPISGHRSVSWYQQTPGQGLQFLFEYFSETQRNKGNFPGRFSGRQFSNSRSEMNVSTLELGDSALYLCASSRDVQEAQYFGPGTRLLVL.

The chain uses TRBV20-1 and TRBJ2-3; 13 nucleotides align to TRBD2. Germline CDR1 DFQATT, CDR2 SNEGSKA (reference sequence). Trimming at V came to 5 bases and at J to 0 bases, leaving 5 bases not matched to a gene. The CDR3 extends over 16 amino acids. The CDR3 here is CSAGGLAGISTDTQYF. CDR3 in DNA: TGCAGTGCTGGGGGACTAGCGGGAATTAGCACAGATACGCAGTATTTT.

This clonotype has ten or more counts. This chain joins TRBV29-1 and TRBJ2-5; TRBD2 agrees at 11 bases. The CDR3 has 15 residues. Trimming cost V 4 bases and J 1 base; bases outside gene matches: 5. The V gene's germline CDR1 is SQVTM and CDR2 ANQGSEA. The CDR3 nucleotides are TGCAGCGTTGCGACTAGCGGGGAGCCCCAAGAGACCCAGTACTTC. Encoded protein: CSVATSGEPQETQYF. The variable domain in full, completed from reference TRBV29-1 and TRBJ2-5, reads SAVISQKPSRDICQRGTSLTIQCQVDSQVTMMFWYRQQPGQSLTLIATANQGSEATYESGFVIDKFPISRPNLTFSTLTVSNMSPEDSSIYLCSVATSGEPQETQYFGPGTRLLVL.

Concerning this clonotype itself: A read error may account for a junction end that differs from germline. The J gene is TRBJ2-1, the V gene TRBV20-1; D gene ambiguous. The CDR3 sequence is 15 residues long. CDR1 and CDR2 from the germline V gene are DFQATT and SNEGSKA (reference sequence). This CDR3 is CSVRDGGDPYNEQFF. The CDR3 bases are TGCAGTGTTAGAGATGGCGGTGACCCCTACAATGAGCAGTTCTTC.

The rearrangement links TRBV12-3 or TRBV12-4 to TRBJ1-1; 11 nucleotides align to TRBD1. The V and J ends lost 6 bases and 0 bases, in that order; junction bases with no gene match: 9. The CDR3 is 17 amino acids. This chain's CDR3 is CASSPDRGLLMNTEAFF. CDR3 DNA sequence: TGTGCCAGCAGCCCGGACAGGGGGCTGCTCATGAACACTGAAGCTTTCTTT.

The CDR3 sequence: CASSLGNGYNEQFF. CDR3 nucleotide sequence: TGTGCCAGCAGTTTGGGAAACGGATACAATGAGCAGTTCTTC. The chain recombines TRBV6-2 or TRBV6-3 with TRBJ2-1; D remains unclear. V dropped 4 bases and J dropped 4 bases, with 11 bases sitting between them. Germline CDR1 is MNHEY and CDR2 is SVGEGT. CDR3 length: 14 amino acids.

Ten or more counts support this clonotype. CDR3 in DNA: TGCAGCGTTCTCCGGGACAGCTACGAGCAGTACTTC. Protein sequence: CSVLRDSYEQYF. J is TRBJ2-7 and V is TRBV29-1, with 7 bases fitting TRBD1. The V segment lost 5 bases and the J segment 3 bases; nucleotides outside the gene matches: 4. The CDR3 spans 12 residues. Germline-derived CDR1 and CDR2 are SQVTM and ANQGSEA.

The rearrangement uses TRBV27 and TRBJ2-2; unclear D gene. The CDR3 extends over 13 amino acids. Per germline, CDR1 MNHEY and CDR2 SMNVEV (reference sequence). Trimming left V 5 bases short and J 7 bases short, with 11 bases between. The DNA of the CDR3 is TGTGCCAGCAGTCCAACGTGGTTCGGGGAGCTGTTTTTT. It specifies CASSPTWFGELFF.

V is TRBV7-9 and J is TRBJ2-1; tentatively, D is TRBD1 or TRBD2 (6 bases each). V dropped 3 bases and J dropped 9 bases, with 21 bases sitting between them. CDR1 and CDR2 (germline): SEHNR, FQNEAQ (reference sequence). CDR3 length: 16 amino acids. CDR3 DNA: TGTGCCAGCAGCTTGTCTTTAGGGGGGAATGATCGTGAGCAGTTCTTC. It yields the protein CASSLSLGGNDREQFF.

This clonotype was observed a single time. The chain couples TRBV27 to TRBJ1-2; TRBD1 aligns across 10 bases. This CDR3 spans 16 amino acids. Germline lookup yields CDR1 MNHEY and CDR2 SMNVEV (reference sequence). Trimming cost V 0 bases and J 4 bases; bases outside gene matches: 5. Written as DNA, the CDR3 is TGTGCCAGCAGTTTATCCTCGACAGGGGGCCGCTATGGCTACACCTTC. This sequence encodes CASSLSSTGGRYGYTF.

V and J are TRBV19 and TRBJ2-7; TRBD1 agrees at 9 bases. Germline CDR1 is LNHDA and CDR2 is SQIVND (reference sequence). This CDR3 has 14 amino acids. In DNA, the CDR3 is TGTGCTTCGACCCCGGACAGGGGAAGTGGGGAGCAGTACTTC. Amino acid sequence: CASTPDRGSGEQYF.

This clonotype was detected a few times. The chain carries TRBV4-1 and TRBJ2-7, with TRBD2 matching 8 bases. The CDR3 sequence is 15 residues long. V lost 1 base, J lost 0 bases, and 2 bases stayed unmatched. Germline V gene sequence: CDR1 MGHRA, CDR2 YSYEKL. The CDR3 sequence: CASSQGGLASYEQYF. The CDR3, as DNA: TGCGCCAGCAGCCAAGGCGGACTAGCCTCCTACGAGCAGTACTTC.

In this sample, this clonotype turned up once. CDR3 bases: TGTGCCATCAGTTTGGACAGGCCGAGCTCCTACGAGCAGTACTTC. Residues: CAISLDRPSSYEQYF. The V and J genes are TRBV10-3 and TRBJ2-7, with 7 bases lining up with TRBD1. The V gene end was trimmed by 5 bases and the J gene end by 0 bases; junction bases not matched to a gene: 7. The CDR3 runs 15 residues. Germline assignment: CDR1 ENHRY and CDR2 SYGVKD.

This rearrangement joins TRBV27 to TRBJ2-3; D gene unclear. The V gene lost 6 bases and the J gene lost 1 base, with 17 bases spanning the gap. The CDR3 is 16 residues long. CDR1 and CDR2 (germline): MNHEY, SMNVEV (reference sequence). DNA of the CDR3: TGTGCCAGCAGCGCTTACAGCTACTATCGCACAGATACGCAGTATTTT. It encodes CASSAYSYYRTDTQYF.

The CDR3 here is CASMEQLTLRDQPQHF. For the CDR3, the DNA is TGTGCCAGCATGGAACAGCTTACTCTGCGCGATCAGCCCCAGCATTTT. The chain carries TRBV6-1 and TRBJ1-5; D not resolved. Trimming pared 7 bases from V and 5 bases from J, leaving 21 bases between. The CDR3 totals 16 residues. From germline, CDR1 is MNHNS and CDR2 SASEGT.

The chain carries TRBV7-2 and TRBJ1-1; possibly TRBD1 for D (6 bases). Trimming cost V 2 bases and J 13 bases, with 14 bases left between them. This CDR3 contains 12 residues. Germline lookup yields CDR1 SGHTA and CDR2 FQGNSA. CDR3 sequence (DNA): TGTGCCAGCAGCTTAACAGGGCTCATAGTTTTCTTT. Translating gives CASSLTGLIVFF. The whole variable domain, filled in from reference TRBV7-2 and TRBJ1-1, reads GAGVSQSPSNKVTEKGKDVELRCDPISGHTALYWYRQSLGQGLEFLIYFQGNSAPDKSGLPSDRFSAERTGGSVSTLTIQRTQQEDSAVYLCASSLTGLIVFFGQGTRLTVV.

The V call is TRBV5-6, the J call TRBJ1-4; the D gene is possibly TRBD1 (5 bases). Germline loops: CDR1 SGHDT, CDR2 YYEEEE. The V gene lost 4 bases and the J gene lost 8 bases, with 12 bases spanning the gap. The CDR3 is made up of 13 amino acids. CDR3 amino acids: CASSLRDEEKLFF. The CDR3 DNA is TGTGCCAGCAGCCTCCGGGACGAGGAAAAACTGTTTTTT. Using reference TRBV5-6 and TRBJ1-4 for the parts outside the CDR3, the full variable domain is DAGVTQSPTHLIKTRGQQVTLRCSPKSGHDTVSWYQQALGQGPQFIFQYYEEEERQRGNFPDRFSGHQFPNYSSELNVNALLLGDSALYLCASSLRDEEKLFFGSGTQLSVL.

This clonotype has a handful of counts. This sequence joins TRBV13 and TRBJ2-1; 9 bases are a match to TRBD2. CDR1 is PRHDT, CDR2 FYEKMQ, per germline (reference sequence). The length of the CDR3 is 18 residues. The ends lost 2 bases at V and 1 base at J; junction bases unmatched: 9. CDR3 nucleotides: TGTGCCAGCAGCTTATTTAGCGGGGGCCTTCCTTCCTACAATGAGCAGTTCTTC. It encodes CASSLFSGGLPSYNEQFF.

This clonotype was counted a few times. The chain joins TRBV12-3 or TRBV12-4 to TRBJ1-1, with TRBD1 as a possible D gene (5 bases). Trimming pared 3 bases from V and 3 bases from J, leaving 20 bases between. This CDR3 has 17 amino acids. CDR3 DNA: TGTGCCAGCAGTTTTGGGGGGGTACCGGGTATGGACACTGAAGCTTTCTTT. Amino acids: CASSFGGVPGMDTEAFF.

The rearrangement joins TRBV10-3 to TRBJ2-5, with D possibly being TRBD1 or TRBD2 (6 bases each). CDR1 and CDR2 (germline): ENHRY, SYGVKD. The V gene lost 0 bases and the J gene lost 10 bases, with 21 bases spanning the gap. This CDR3 spans 16 amino acids. In DNA form, the CDR3 reads TGTGCCATCAGTGAGTCGAAACAGGGTGAACGGAGGGTCCAGTACTTC. This gives the protein CAISESKQGERRVQYF.

This chain joins TRBV20-1 and TRBJ2-1; 9 bases fit TRBD2. The trim removed 3 bases at V and 8 bases at J, leaving 11 bases unmatched. In germline, CDR1 is DFQATT, CDR2 SNEGSKA (reference sequence). CDR3 length: 15 residues. CDR3: CSASPSGGLNDEQFF. CDR3 DNA: TGCAGTGCTAGCCCCAGCGGGGGGTTGAACGATGAGCAGTTCTTC.

This clonotype was recorded only once. V and J are TRBV5-6 and TRBJ2-6; tentatively, D is TRBD1 (6 bases). The V end was cut by 5 bases, the J end by 0 bases, with 12 bases between. The germline CDR1 and CDR2 sequences are SGHDT and YYEEEE. CDR3 length equals 16 residues. CDR3 nucleotide sequence: TGTGCCAGCAGATTACAGGGAAGCTCTGGGGCCAACGTCCTGACTTTC. Translation gives CASRLQGSSGANVLTF.

J is TRBJ2-1 and V is TRBV7-9, with 9 bases lining up with TRBD2. Germline CDR1 and CDR2: SEHNR and FQNEAQ (reference sequence). The ends lost 7 bases at V and 2 bases at J; junction bases unmatched: 3. The CDR3 consists of 14 residues. The CDR3 sequence is CASTLAGTYNEQFF. For the CDR3, the DNA is TGTGCCAGCACTCTAGCGGGGACCTACAATGAGCAGTTCTTC. Variable domain in full (rest from reference TRBV7-9 and TRBJ2-1): DTGVSQNPRHKITKRGQNVTFRCDPISEHNRLYWYRQTLGQGPEFLTYFQNEAQLEKSRLLSDRFSAERPKGSFSTLEIQRTEQGDSAMYLCASTLAGTYNEQFFGPGTRLTVL.

J is TRBJ1-6 and V is TRBV5-1; no clear D. V shed 7 bases and J shed 7 bases, with 9 bases lying between them. The CDR3 length is 12 residues. Germline values: CDR1 SGHRS, CDR2 YFSETQ. The CDR3 is CASGDLNSPLHF. The CDR3 region has the DNA TGCGCCAGCGGCGATTTGAATTCACCCCTCCACTTT.

This clonotype was picked up one time. This sequence joins TRBV5-5 and TRBJ2-3; D is possibly TRBD1 (5 bases). V shed 0 bases and J shed 4 bases, with 12 bases lying between them. CDR3 length: 15 amino acids. Per germline, CDR1 SGHKS and CDR2 YYEKEE (reference sequence). This CDR3 reads CASSLEGIRADTQYF. The CDR3 bases are TGTGCCAGCAGCTTGGAGGGGATCCGCGCAGATACGCAGTATTTT.